Below, one T cell receptor (beta chain) is given with its context. The sample belongs to a study of beta chain features in type 1 diabetes. Expressed TCRB transcripts were sequenced after all isolated RNA was converted to cDNA. Sequencing used immunoSEQ multiplex PCR; TCRdb keeps in-frame clones, though not all of them. Here the sample spans nearly 350,000 clones, 7.5% to 9% being singletons. V was trimmed by 5 bases and J by 7 bases, leaving 9 bases between them. The CDR3 spans 12 residues. From germline, CDR1 is MDHEN and CDR2 SYDVKM. What was sequenced was central memory CD4+ T cells from blood. The chain uses TRBV28 and TRBJ2-1, with D unclear. The origin of this receptor is a woman aged 18-29 years in good health. CDR3 DNA: TGTGCCAGCAGTGAATACGGGAATGAGCAGTTCTTC. Encoded protein: CASSEYGNEQFF.